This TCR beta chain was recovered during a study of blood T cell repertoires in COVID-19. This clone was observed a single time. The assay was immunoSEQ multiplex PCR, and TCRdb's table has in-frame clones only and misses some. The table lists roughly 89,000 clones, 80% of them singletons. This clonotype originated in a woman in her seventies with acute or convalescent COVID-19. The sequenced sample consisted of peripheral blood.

DNA for the CDR3: TGTGCCAGCAGCGTAGAGGGACTAGCGTTTCACAATGAGCAGTTCTTC. This translates into CASSVEGLAFHNEQFF. The chain links TRBV9 to TRBJ2-1; 10 bases are shared with TRBD2. V was clipped by 0 bases and J by 5 bases; unmatched bases: 5. This CDR3 is 16 amino acids long. CDR1 is SGDLS and CDR2 is YYNGEE in the germline V gene.